A single sample is the source of the 32 T cell receptor beta chains below, sequenced in a study of shared clonotypes between healthy human individuals. Naivety among CD8 cells was defined by CD45RO negativity and positive CCR7 selection, thereby excluding terminally differentiated effector memory CD45RA+ cells. Clones were sequenced by immunoSEQ multiplex PCR, and TCRdb holds only the in-frame ones, with some missing. The sample yields 2 million or so clones, about 95% seen once. What was sequenced was naive CD8+ T cells sorted from blood. Receptors originate from a man aged 18 to 30 in good health.

The genes are TRBV30 and TRBJ1-4; D is unclear. The V end lost 4 bases, the J end lost 7 bases, and 13 bases lay between the germline ends. This CDR3 spans 13 amino acids. The V gene's germline CDR1 is GTSNPN and CDR2 SVGIG (reference sequence). The CDR3 DNA is TGTGCCTGGAACCCACCTGGCGGTGAAAAACTGTTTTTT. Protein product: CAWNPPGGEKLFF. The entire variable domain, with the rest obtained from reference TRBV30 and TRBJ1-4, is as follows: SQTIHQWPATLVQPVGSPLSLECTVEGTSNPNLYWYRQAAGRGLQLLFYSVGIGQISSEVPQNLSASRPQDRQFILSSKKLLLSDSGFYLCAWNPPGGEKLFFGSGTQLSVL.

The gene calls are TRBV5-6 and TRBJ2-7; D not certain. In germline, CDR1 is SGHDT, CDR2 YYEEEE. The CDR3 length is 13 residues. The V end lost 2 bases, the J end lost 3 bases, and 9 bases lay between the germline ends. The CDR3 region has the DNA TGTGCCAGCAGCTTTCTTCCGGGCTACGAGCAGTACTTC. This encodes CASSFLPGYEQYF.

The J gene is TRBJ2-3, the V gene TRBV5-1, with 7 bases aligning to TRBD1. Per germline, CDR1 SGHRS and CDR2 YFSETQ. The CDR3 has 15 residues. Losses at the gene ends were 2 bases for V and 2 bases for J; bases not matched to a gene: 5. CDR3 in amino acids: CASSLRGQITDTQYF. The CDR3 region has the DNA TGCGCCAGCAGCTTAAGGGGACAGATCACAGATACGCAGTATTTT. The whole variable domain, filled in from reference TRBV5-1 and TRBJ2-3, reads KAGVTQTPRYLIKTRGQQVTLSCSPISGHRSVSWYQQTPGQGLQFLFEYFSETQRNKGNFPGRFSGRQFSNSRSEMNVSTLELGDSALYLCASSLRGQITDTQYFGPGTRLTVL.

The chain is built from TRBV6-6 and TRBJ2-2, with D uncertain. This CDR3 has 14 residues. Per the germline V gene, CDR1 is MNHNY and CDR2 is SVGAGI (reference sequence). Trimming pared 0 bases from V and 6 bases from J, leaving 8 bases between. CDR3 protein: CASSYSPRAGELFF. Here the CDR3 DNA reads TGTGCCAGCAGTTACTCGCCCCGGGCCGGGGAGCTGTTTTTT.

The J gene is TRBJ2-7, the V gene TRBV7-2; 7 bases match TRBD2. From germline, CDR1 is SGHTA and CDR2 FQGNSA. There are 15 residues in the CDR3. Unmatched junction bases numbered 8, after V lost 4 bases and J lost 2 bases. The CDR3 region has the DNA TGTGCCAGCAGCTCCATAGCGGGTGGAACCTACGAGCAGTACTTC. Its protein product is CASSSIAGGTYEQYF.

This chain connects TRBV4-1 to TRBJ2-1; no definite D call. Trimming took off 3 bases at V and 7 bases at J, with 4 bases between the two ends. The CDR3 has 11 residues. Germline loops: CDR1 MGHRA, CDR2 YSYEKL. The CDR3 sequence: CASSHGNEQFF. The CDR3 coding sequence is TGCGCCAGCAGCCATGGAAATGAGCAGTTCTTC.

The chain links TRBV2 to TRBJ1-2; D not certain. Trimming took 0 bases from V and 4 from J, leaving 9 bases between them. The CDR3 loop spans 14 amino acids. Germline V CDR1 and CDR2: SNHLY, FYNNEI. Here the CDR3 reads CASSEAEGTYGYTF. The CDR3 DNA reads TGTGCCAGCAGTGAAGCGGAGGGTACCTATGGCTACACCTTC. Full variable domain (rest looked up from reference TRBV2 and TRBJ1-2): EPEVTQTPSHQVTQMGQEVILRCVPISNHLYFYWYRQILGQKVEFLVSFYNNEISEKSEIFDDQFSVERPDGSNFTLKIRSTKLEDSAMYFCASSEAEGTYGYTFGSGTRLTVV.

The chain has TRBV27 and TRBJ2-7; possible D gene TRBD1, 6 bases. V dropped 6 bases and J dropped 0 bases, with 30 bases sitting between them. Germline V CDR1 and CDR2: MNHEY, SMNVEV (reference sequence). The CDR3 has 20 amino acids. The CDR3 nucleotides read TGTGCCAGCAGCCTTATGGCCCTACCCCTCAGGGGTCTCAGCTCCTACGAGCAGTACTTC. This sequence encodes CASSLMALPLRGLSSYEQYF.

The J gene is TRBJ2-7, the V gene TRBV5-1; 9 nucleotides align to TRBD2. The V gene's germline CDR1 is SGHRS and CDR2 YFSETQ. With V trimmed by 2 bases and J by 4 bases, 4 bases remained unmatched. The CDR3 has 14 amino acids. The CDR3 region is CASSLAGGQYEQYF. The CDR3 bases are TGCGCCAGCAGCTTAGCGGGGGGACAATACGAGCAGTACTTC. Full variable domain (remainder filled in from reference TRBV5-1 and TRBJ2-7): KAGVTQTPRYLIKTRGQQVTLSCSPISGHRSVSWYQQTPGQGLQFLFEYFSETQRNKGNFPGRFSGRQFSNSRSEMNVSTLELGDSALYLCASSLAGGQYEQYFGPGTRLTVT.

The V and J genes are TRBV5-1 and TRBJ2-5; tentative D call: TRBD1 (8 bases). The J call may be incorrect, as the DNA end agrees better with TRBJ2-7. Germline CDR1 is SGHRS and CDR2 is YFSETQ. The CDR3 is 16 residues long. The CDR3 DNA is TGCGCCAGCAGCTCGAATACAGGGGGAGGGTCCTACGAGCAGTACTTC. This codes for CASSSNTGGGSYEQYF.

This sequence joins TRBV18 and TRBJ1-4; 7 nucleotides align to TRBD1. The germline V gene has CDR1 KGHSH and CDR2 LQKENI. This CDR3 region has 17 residues. V gave up 2 bases and J gave up 1 base; unmatched junction bases: 7. The DNA for the CDR3 is TGTGCCAGCTCACCAGTCGACAGGGCGAAAACTAATGAAAAACTGTTTTTT. Translating it yields CASSPVDRAKTNEKLFF. Together with reference TRBV18 and TRBJ1-4, the CDR3 gives the full variable domain: NAGVMQNPRHLVRRRGQEARLRCSPMKGHSHVYWYRQLPEEGLKFMVYLQKENIIDESGMPKERFSAEFPKEGPSILRIQQVVRGDSAAYFCASSPVDRAKTNEKLFFGSGTQLSVL.

The J gene is TRBJ2-3, the V gene TRBV27; D gene ambiguous. The V gene lost 7 bases and the J gene lost 3 bases, with 5 bases spanning the gap. The V gene's germline CDR1 is MNHEY and CDR2 SMNVEV (reference sequence). The length of the CDR3 is 11 residues. The CDR3 loop is CASIGTDTQYF. For the CDR3, the DNA is TGTGCCAGCATAGGTACAGATACGCAGTATTTT.

The chain has TRBV10-3 and TRBJ2-7; 9 positions agree with TRBD2. Unmatched junction bases numbered 9, after V lost 0 bases and J lost 3 bases. Germline V CDR1 and CDR2: ENHRY, SYGVKD. This CDR3 has 17 residues. CDR3 loop: CAISESEGASGDYEQYF. The DNA of the CDR3 is TGTGCCATCAGTGAGTCGGAAGGGGCTAGCGGGGACTACGAGCAGTACTTC.

The V and J genes are TRBV9 and TRBJ2-1; 8 bases match TRBD1. The V segment lost 3 bases and the J segment 5 bases; nucleotides outside the gene matches: 7. The CDR3 is made up of 15 amino acids. CDR1 is SGDLS, CDR2 YYNGEE, per germline. The CDR3 DNA sequence: TGTGCCAGCAGCGCCCGGACAGGGCTCAACAATGAGCAGTTCTTC. This encodes CASSARTGLNNEQFF.

The chain combines TRBV19 with TRBJ1-2, with 10 nucleotides matching TRBD1. The CDR3 extends over 17 amino acids. The V gene's germline CDR1 is LNHDA and CDR2 SQIVND (reference sequence). The V gene end was trimmed by 4 bases and the J gene end by 1 base; junction bases not matched to a gene: 9. In DNA, the CDR3 is TGTGCCAGTAGTACACTGACAGGGGGCCTTTTTAACTATGGCTACACCTTC. Encoded protein: CASSTLTGGLFNYGYTF.

The chain uses TRBV21-1 and TRBJ2-1. TRBV21-1 is an annotated pseudogene. There are 15 residues in the CDR3. CDR3: CASSLHKRLGNEQFF. CDR3 nucleotides: TGTGCCAGCAGCCTACACAAAAGGTTGGGTAATGAGCAGTTCTTC.

This chain uses TRBV9 with TRBJ1-1, with D tentatively TRBD1 (5 bases). CDR1 is SGDLS and CDR2 is YYNGEE in the germline V gene. This CDR3 spans 14 amino acids. Trimming removed 4 bases at V and 1 base at J, with 11 bases between. CDR3 coding DNA: TGTGCCAGCAGCTACGGGACGGCGAACACTGAAGCTTTCTTT. As protein: CASSYGTANTEAFF.

The genes are TRBV28 and TRBJ1-3; D unresolved. Germline loops: CDR1 MDHEN, CDR2 SYDVKM. Trimming pared 2 bases from V and 2 bases from J, leaving 7 bases between. The CDR3 extends over 14 amino acids. As DNA, the CDR3 is TGTGCCAGCAGTTTAGGCCAGCCTGGAAACACCATATATTTT. It encodes CASSLGQPGNTIYF. The complete variable domain, with remaining parts taken from reference TRBV28 and TRBJ1-3, reads DVKVTQSSRYLVKRTGEKVFLECVQDMDHENMFWYRQDPGLGLRLIYFSYDVKMKEKGDIPEGYSVSREKKERFSLILESASTNQTSMYLCASSLGQPGNTIYFGEGSWLTVV.

The rearrangement joins TRBV9 to TRBJ2-1; no firm D call. The CDR3 is 15 amino acids. Germline CDR1 and CDR2: SGDLS and YYNGEE. Trimming stripped 0 bases from V and 4 bases from J, with 11 bases between. The CDR3, as DNA: TGTGCCAGCAGCGTAGATGGAATCCCTTACAATGAGCAGTTCTTC. It specifies CASSVDGIPYNEQFF.

This sequence joins TRBV7-2 and TRBJ2-7, with 10 bases matching TRBD2. Trimming at V came to 5 bases and at J to 2 bases, leaving 6 bases not matched to a gene. This CDR3 has 15 residues. Germline V CDR1 and CDR2: SGHTA, FQGNSA. The CDR3 loop is CASSQGLAHTYEQYF. CDR3 bases: TGTGCCAGCAGCCAGGGACTAGCGCATACCTACGAGCAGTACTTC.

V is TRBV19 and J is TRBJ1-1; no clear D gene. The CDR3 contains 15 residues. Trimming removed 5 bases from V and 0 bases from J, with 13 bases in between. Germline V lookup: CDR1 LNHDA, CDR2 SQIVND (reference sequence). The CDR3 here is CASSPPLGLNTEAFF. Written as DNA, the CDR3 is TGTGCCAGTAGTCCCCCCTTGGGCCTGAACACTGAAGCTTTCTTT.

The V and J genes are TRBV25-1 and TRBJ1-2; 9 positions agree with TRBD1. V lost 4 bases to trimming and J lost 6 bases; unmatched junction nucleotides: 9. CDR3 length equals 15 residues. Germline-derived CDR1 and CDR2 are MGHDK and SYGVNS. The CDR3 DNA follows: TGTGCCAGCAGTGCACAGGACAGGGGAGAGGATGGCTACACCTTC. Amino acids: CASSAQDRGEDGYTF.

The V call is TRBV28, the J call TRBJ1-5, with D perhaps matching TRBD1 (5 bases). Trimming removed 5 bases from V and 4 bases from J, with 9 bases in between. Germline assignment: CDR1 MDHEN and CDR2 SYDVKM. The CDR3 contains 13 residues. CDR3 DNA: TGTGCCAGCAGTGTCCAGGGAAATCAGCCCCAGCATTTT. Its translation is CASSVQGNQPQHF.

This clone was detected once. This chain joins TRBV6-6 and TRBJ1-1; no clear D gene. CDR3 length equals 15 residues. V shed 5 bases and J shed 1 base, with 14 bases lying between them. The germline V gene has CDR1 MNHNY and CDR2 SVGAGI (reference sequence). CDR3 DNA: TGTGCCAGCAGTAACCCTGACGAAGAGAACACTGAAGCTTTCTTT. This encodes CASSNPDEENTEAFF.

As concerns this clone: Other DNA sequences in this sample translate to the same CDR3. The rearrangement uses TRBV7-2 and TRBJ2-7, with TRBD2 identical over 14 bases. V was pared by 6 bases and J by 4 bases, with 2 bases of the junction left unmatched. The germline V gene has CDR1 SGHTA and CDR2 FQGNSA. The CDR3 runs to 14 residues. CDR3 region: CASSGTSGSYEQYF. The CDR3 DNA reads TGTGCCAGCAGTGGGACTAGCGGGAGTTACGAGCAGTACTTC.

V gene TRBV2 combines with J gene TRBJ2-7; D not certain. Trimming left V 1 base short and J 3 bases short, with 10 bases between. The CDR3 length is 14 residues. Germline V gene data show CDR1 as SNHLY and CDR2 as FYNNEI. The CDR3 here is CASSEVTKYYEQYF. CDR3 nucleotides: TGTGCCAGCAGTGAAGTAACGAAATACTACGAGCAGTACTTC.

The chain combines TRBV27 with TRBJ2-2; perhaps TRBD2 as D (6 bases). Germline V gene data show CDR1 as MNHEY and CDR2 as SMNVEV (reference sequence). Trimming left V 6 bases short and J 2 bases short, with 16 bases between. The CDR3 spans 16 residues. The CDR3 loop reads CASSLQGGANTGELFF. CDR3 in DNA: TGTGCCAGCAGCCTTCAGGGAGGTGCTAACACCGGGGAGCTGTTTTTT.

The gene calls are TRBV5-6 and TRBJ2-1; tentatively, D is TRBD1 or TRBD2 (5 bases each). CDR1 SGHDT and CDR2 YYEEEE come from the germline V gene. The CDR3 loop spans 17 amino acids. V was cut by 0 bases and J by 3 bases, with 16 bases left in between. The CDR3 spells CASSLASGWGYYNEQFF. The CDR3 DNA sequence: TGTGCCAGCAGCTTGGCCTCCGGGTGGGGGTACTACAATGAGCAGTTCTTC.

This clone was seen more than once but under ten times. The CDR3 region has the DNA TGTGCCAGCAGTCCCCACCTAGCGGGGGGGACAGATACGCAGTATTTT. The encoded protein is CASSPHLAGGTDTQYF. The J gene is TRBJ2-3, the V gene TRBV25-1, with 12 bases that match TRBD2. Germline V CDR1 and CDR2: MGHDK, SYGVNS. The length of the CDR3 is 16 residues. After removal of 5 bases from V and 3 bases from J, the junction contained 6 bases not matched to a gene.

This chain uses TRBV28 with TRBJ2-5; 8 bases map to TRBD1. Germline V lookup: CDR1 MDHEN, CDR2 SYDVKM. The trim removed 4 bases at V and 3 bases at J, leaving 4 bases unmatched. This CDR3 contains 14 residues. The CDR3, as DNA: TGTGCCAGCAGTTCTCCGGGACAGGAAGAGACCCAGTACTTC. Protein sequence: CASSSPGQEETQYF. Combining the CDR3 with reference TRBV28 and TRBJ2-5 gives the whole variable domain DVKVTQSSRYLVKRTGEKVFLECVQDMDHENMFWYRQDPGLGLRLIYFSYDVKMKEKGDIPEGYSVSREKKERFSLILESASTNQTSMYLCASSSPGQEETQYFGPGTRLLVL.

This clone was found once. The V call is TRBV9, the J call TRBJ1-5, with D possibly TRBD1 on 6 matching bases. Germline-derived CDR1 and CDR2 are SGDLS and YYNGEE. The CDR3 is made up of 14 amino acids. V was trimmed by 0 bases and J by 6 bases, leaving 10 bases between them. The CDR3 here is CASSVDGTPQPQHF. The CDR3 DNA reads as TGTGCCAGCAGCGTAGATGGGACACCTCAGCCCCAGCATTTT. Supplemented by reference TRBV9 and TRBJ1-5, the full variable domain reads DSGVTQTPKHLITATGQRVTLRCSPRSGDLSVYWYQQSLDQGLQFLIQYYNGEERAKGNILERFSAQQFPDLHSELNLSSLELGDSALYFCASSVDGTPQPQHFGDGTRLSIL.

V usage is TRBV7-8 and J usage is TRBJ1-5; D is ambiguous. V lost 1 base and J 7 bases, leaving 11 bases between the germline ends. The CDR3 is 14 amino acids. From germline, CDR1 is SGHVS and CDR2 FQNEAQ. CDR3 coding DNA: TGTGCCAGCAGCTTAGGGTTGGATTTGCAGCCCCAGCATTTT. It specifies CASSLGLDLQPQHF. The variable domain in full, completed from reference TRBV7-8 and TRBJ1-5, reads GAGVSQSPRYKVAKRGQDVALRCDPISGHVSLFWYQQALGQGPEFLTYFQNEAQLDKSGLPSDRFFAERPEGSVSTLKIQRTQQEDSAVYLCASSLGLDLQPQHFGDGTRLSIL.